This TCR beta chain was sequenced for a study of T cell responses to AZD1222 COVID-19 vaccine. Method: immunoSEQ multiplex PCR; TCRdb's copy keeps in-frame clones and lacks some. The sample carries about 130,000 clones, more than 80% recorded once. The CDR3 contains 14 residues. Germline CDR1 SGHDT, CDR2 YYEEEE. Trimming removed 4 bases from V and 1 base from J, with 11 bases in between. This specimen consisted of peripheral blood, obtained on day 0 of AZD1222 vaccination. The chain combines TRBV5-6 with TRBJ1-1; D call uncertain. The TCR sequence derives from an adult in good health. Here the CDR3 reads CASSLTVTNTEAFF. CDR3 DNA sequence: TGTGCCAGCAGCCTTACAGTTACGAACACTGAAGCTTTCTTT.